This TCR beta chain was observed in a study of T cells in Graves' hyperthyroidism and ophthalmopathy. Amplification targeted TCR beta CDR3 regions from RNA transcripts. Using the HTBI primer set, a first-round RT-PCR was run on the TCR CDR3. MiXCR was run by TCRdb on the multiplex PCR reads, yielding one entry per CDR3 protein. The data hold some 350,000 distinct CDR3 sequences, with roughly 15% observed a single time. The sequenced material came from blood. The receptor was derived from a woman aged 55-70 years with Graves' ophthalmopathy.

The CDR3 loop is CASSLFPPQKQFF. CDR3 bases: TGTGCCAGCAGCCTTTTCCCCCCCCAGAAGCAGTTCTTC. This sequence joins TRBV5-5 and TRBJ2-1; D gene ambiguous. The CDR3 totals 13 residues. Per germline, CDR1 SGHKS and CDR2 YYEKEE (reference sequence). The V end was cut by 4 bases, the J end by 11 bases, with 16 bases between.